The text below deals with one T cell receptor (beta chain). The target antigen is unknown. V dropped 6 bases and J dropped 5; count of bases not matched to a gene: 10. There are 15 residues in the CDR3. CDR1 and CDR2 from the germline V gene are MNHNS and SASEGT. This sample is part of a study of post-analysis software for immune sequencing data. Turning to the study itself: The courses of disease that were included comprised relapsing-remitting, secondary progressive and progressive-relapsing multiple sclerosis.

Tagging with unique molecular identifiers was a feature of the TCR beta cDNA libraries. TCRdb redid the calling of the PCR reads with MiXCR, one entry per CDR3 protein. The top ten hold roughly 28% of the sample, which has under 200,000 distinct CDR3 sequences, about 34% seen once. Study observations and caveats: Versus controls, multiple sclerosis patients showed significantly lower diversity (normalized Chao1).

This TCR was recovered from a girl under 18 with multiple sclerosis. This rearrangement joins TRBV6-1 to TRBJ2-3; 8 bases agree with TRBD1. The input for sequencing was blood, taken after autologous hematopoietic stem cell transplantation. CDR3 amino acids: CASSVTAGGLDTQYF. CDR3 nucleotide sequence: TGTGCCAGCAGCGTAACTGCAGGGGGCCTAGATACGCAGTATTTT.